The rows below give T cell receptor beta chains drawn from one sample of a study of cytomegalovirus exposure and HLA in healthy donors. Repertoires were generated with immunoSEQ multiplex PCR, while TCRdb's copy carries only in-frame clones and drops some. This sample has some 140,000 clones; 65% to 80% occur once, and the top ten carry roughly 1.3%. Specimen: PBMCs. The receptors here all came from a male donor in good health and CMV-seropositive. Both conserved end residues are part of each CDR3. A D gene is named only where the DNA matches it firmly. The size field is filled for only some rows; it gives once, few, many or a size class.

clone size	J gene	D gene	V gene	CDR3 protein	CDR3 DNA
-	TRBJ2-7	TRBD2	TRBV11-2	CASSLLPSGTYEQYF	TGTGCCAGCAGCTTACTTCCTAGCGGTACCTACGAGCAGTACTTC
-	TRBJ2-3	TRBD2	TRBV7-9	CASSRAGGTDTQYF	TGTGCCAGCAGCCGGGCGGGGGGCACAGATACGCAGTATTTT
once	TRBJ2-3	-	TRBV7-9	CASSLTYGTHRTDTQYF	TGTGCCAGCAGCTTAACCTACGGGACTCATCGCACAGATACGCAGTATTTT
-	TRBJ2-1	TRBD2	TRBV7-3	CASGAGGTLNEQFF	TGTGCCAGCGGGGCGGGAGGTACGCTCAATGAGCAGTTCTTC
few	TRBJ1-4	-	TRBV5-5	CASRHGTKVNEKLFF	TGTGCCAGCAGGCACGGGACAAAAGTTAATGAAAAACTGTTTTTT
-	TRBJ2-7	TRBD2	TRBV4-1	CASSQGPGTSGGAYEQYF	TGCGCCAGCAGCCAAGGGCCCGGGACTAGCGGGGGGGCCTACGAGCAGTACTTC
-	TRBJ2-1	TRBD2	TRBV9	CASSGASSGERPYNEQFF	TGTGCCAGCAGCGGAGCCTCTAGCGGGGAACGACCCTACAATGAGCAGTTCTTC
-	TRBJ1-2	TRBD1	TRBV18	CASSPGTAYGYTF	TGTGCCAGCTCCCCCGGGACAGCCTATGGCTACACCTTC
-	TRBJ2-1	-	TRBV6-6	CASFYYNEQFF	TGTGCCAGCTTCTACTACAATGAGCAGTTCTTC
-	TRBJ1-1	-	TRBV30	CAGPDRNTEAFF	TGTGCCGGCCCGGACAGGAACACTGAAGCTTTCTTT
-	TRBJ1-1	TRBD1	TRBV11-1	CASSLGDPGQDLNTEAFF	TGTGCCAGCAGCTTAGGGGATCCGGGACAGGACCTTAACACTGAAGCTTTCTTT
-	TRBJ2-1	TRBD2	TRBV7-8	CASSGRTSGGASSYNEQFF	TGTGCCAGCAGCGGGCGGACTAGCGGGGGGGCCAGCTCCTACAATGAGCAGTTCTTC
-	TRBJ1-1	TRBD1	TRBV18	CASSPVGTGSSEAFF	TGTGCCAGCTCACCTGTTGGGACAGGTTCTAGTGAAGCTTTCTTT
-	TRBJ2-5	TRBD2	TRBV4-2	CASSQEGGLQETQYF	TGTGCCAGCAGCCAAGAGGGAGGGTTACAAGAGACCCAGTACTTC
once	TRBJ1-4	TRBD1	TRBV6-5	CASSYRTGSGEKLFF	TGTGCCAGCAGTTACCGGACAGGGAGTGGAGAAAAACTGTTTTTT
-	TRBJ2-6	TRBD2	TRBV19	CASNPSGVLSGANVLTF	TGTGCCAGTAATCCTAGCGGCGTACTCTCTGGGGCCAACGTCCTGACTTTC
-	TRBJ1-5	-	TRBV6-6	CASSPGGRAVQPQHF	TGTGCCAGCAGCCCCGGAGGGAGGGCGGTCCAGCCCCAGCATTTT
-	TRBJ2-7	-	TRBV4-1	CASSQRGLTKAYEQYF	TGCGCCAGCAGCCAGAGGGGACTTACTAAAGCCTACGAGCAGTACTTC
-	TRBJ1-1	-	TRBV11-2	CASSPQAIGENTEAFF	TGTGCCAGCAGTCCCCAGGCAATAGGGGAGAACACTGAAGCTTTCTTT
-	TRBJ2-7	TRBD2	TRBV6-5	CASTGGRANEQYF	TGTGCCAGCACTGGTGGGAGGGCCAACGAGCAGTACTTC
-	TRBJ2-7	-	TRBV4-1	CASSPLSRDYEQYF	TGCGCCAGCAGCCCCCTGAGTCGCGACTACGAGCAGTACTTC
-	TRBJ2-7	TRBD1	TRBV6-5	CASSLTADRGLYEQYF	TGTGCCAGCAGTTTAACAGCCGACAGGGGGCTTTACGAGCAGTACTTC
-	TRBJ2-7	-	TRBV29-1	CSVQEGGIYEQYF	TGCAGCGTTCAAGAAGGGGGAATCTACGAGCAGTACTTC
-	TRBJ1-4	TRBD1	TRBV7-8	CASSYSRDRGFGEKLFF	TGTGCCAGCAGCTACTCCCGGGACAGGGGATTTGGTGAAAAACTGTTTTTT
-	TRBJ2-7	TRBD2	TRBV4-2	CASSQALAGSSYEQYF	TGTGCCAGCAGCCAAGCCCTAGCGGGGAGCTCCTACGAGCAGTACTTC
-	TRBJ2-3	TRBD1	TRBV7-9	CASSPPGRGPLPDTQYF	TGTGCCAGCAGCCCCCCTGGCAGGGGGCCTTTGCCAGATACGCAGTATTTT
-	TRBJ1-1	-	TRBV20-1	CSARGRVEAFF	TGCAGTGCTAGAGGACGGGTGGAAGCTTTCTTT